This TCR gamma chain comes out of a study of γδ T cells in repeated Plasmodium falciparum infection. Background on the study: Donors were malaria-exposed Malian children or age- and gender-matched Australian children.

Each sorted gammadelta sample had TRG and TRD chains sequenced. TCRdb re-identified clones in the multiplex PCR reads via CATT. The sample carries around 27,000 gamma-chain clones, under 1.5% recorded once. The CDR3 is 17 residues long. Germline loops: CDR1 GITISATS, CDR2 ISYDGTV (reference sequence). Gammadelta T cells were flow-sorted from PBMC into Vgamma9/Vdelta2+ and Vdelta2-negative populations for bulk analysis. This clone appeared a few times. As yet, its antigen is unknown. The protein TCRdb lists belongs to a much larger clone and differs from this DNA's translation at residue 12, which points to a read error; the protein shown is made from the DNA. Other DNA sequences of this sample code for an identical CDR3. Study-level results: The Malian cohort came from a small rural village of predominantly one ethnic group. Vgamma9/Vdelta2+ T cells showed a stable polyclonal repertoire with shared TCRgamma sequences.

Sequenced sample: gamma-delta T cells from blood. This chain joins TRGV9 and TRGJP. Germline matching of the DNA provided the J gene here, since TCRdb leaves it blank. The sequence derives from a pool of human donors (malaria-infected and uninfected, not separated). This CDR3 reads CALWEVQLELGRKIKVF. DNA of the CDR3: TGTGCCTTGTGGGAGGTTCAGTTGGAGTTGGGCAGAAAAATCAAGGTATTT.